These 19 T cell receptor beta chains were sequenced from one sample in a study of CXCR3-negative and CXCR3-positive naive CD8 T cells. Their target antigens are unknown. Whole-study results and caveats: Relative to CXCR3-negative naive cells, CXCR3-positive naive cells had more hydrophobic TRB CDR3s.

The libraries of TRB cDNA were constructed through 5' RACE using UMI labels. Each CDR3 protein gets one entry in TCRdb, which reprocessed the 5' RACE reads and gives no DNA. The sample totals 95,000 to 100,000 distinct CDR3 sequences. Sequenced: naive CXCR3+ CD8+ T cells from blood. Specified subset: CD45RO-CCR7+CD27+CD95- naive CD8+ T cells expressing CXCR3 (TNR3+). Every receptor here comes from a human donor in good health. Some clones in this sample may be carry-over from other donors' samples.

The chain combines TRBV15 with TRBJ1-1; TCRdb calls TRBD1, which cannot be checked without DNA. CDR1 LNHNV and CDR2 YYDKDF come from the germline V gene (reference sequence). This CDR3 is built from 14 residues. CDR3 loop: CATSRFQGFTEAFF.

The CDR3 protein is CASSQDRQDEETQYF. The chain couples TRBV4-2 to TRBJ2-5; there is no DNA to check the TCRdb D call of TRBD1. This CDR3 contains 15 residues. Germline loops: CDR1 LGHNA, CDR2 YNFKEQ.

The J gene is TRBJ2-7, the V gene TRBV7-9; TCRdb gives TRBD2 as the D gene, but with no DNA this cannot be confirmed. The germline gives CDR1 SEHNR, CDR2 FQNEAQ (reference sequence). This CDR3 has 12 amino acids. This CDR3 is CASSPGLREQYF.

The V gene is TRBV7-6, the J gene TRBJ2-7. CDR3 length: 12 residues. Germline values: CDR1 SGHVS, CDR2 FNYEAQ. The CDR3 here is CASSPMGYEQYF.

This rearrangement joins TRBV7-9 to TRBJ1-5; the D call of TRBD1 rests on TCRdb alone, since no DNA is present to check it. CDR1 and CDR2 from the germline V gene are SEHNR and FQNEAQ (reference sequence). The CDR3 contains 15 residues. CDR3 residues: CASSSGQGGEQPQHF.

The gene calls are TRBV3-1 and TRBJ2-2; lacking DNA, the TRBD1 call made by TCRdb goes unchecked. Germline V gene data show CDR1 as LGHDT and CDR2 as YNNKEL (reference sequence). The CDR3 contains 18 residues. CDR3 sequence reads: CASSPRIWGEIGTGELFF. Looking up the rest from reference TRBV3-1 and TRBJ2-2 gives the full variable domain: DTAVSQTPKYLVTQMGNDKSIKCEQNLGHDTMYWYKQDSKKFLKIMFSYNNKELIINETVPNRFSPKSPDKAHLNLHINSLELGDSAVYFCASSPRIWGEIGTGELFFGEGSRLTVL.

The CDR3 sequence is CASSLSGREPGGANVLTF. V and J are TRBV28 and TRBJ2-6; checking the TCRdb D call of TRBD1 is not possible without DNA. The CDR3 runs 18 residues. CDR1 is MDHEN, CDR2 SYDVKM, per germline.

The chain recombines TRBV7-9 with TRBJ2-7; the TCRdb D gene call, TRBD2, has no DNA to confirm it. CDR3 length: 15 residues. CDR1 is SEHNR and CDR2 is FQNEAQ in the germline V gene (reference sequence). This CDR3 reads CASSVTQGLAYEQYF.

The rearrangement joins TRBV7-9 to TRBJ2-1. The germline V gene has CDR1 SEHNR and CDR2 FQNEAQ (reference sequence). The CDR3 runs to 13 residues. The CDR3 sequence is CASSLPRDNEQLF.

This chain joins TRBV12-3 or TRBV12-4 and TRBJ1-5; the D gene TCRdb calls, TRBD1, cannot be checked with no DNA. This CDR3 is 17 amino acids long. CDR3 in amino acids: CASSSRRGRVGNQPQHF.

The genes are TRBV5-1 and TRBJ2-7; without DNA, the TCRdb call of TRBD1 cannot be checked. The CDR3 runs 12 residues. The germline CDR1 and CDR2 sequences are SGHRS and YFSETQ. The CDR3 reads CASSGNRDEQYF.

The rearrangement uses TRBV25-1 and TRBJ2-1. Germline loops: CDR1 MGHDK, CDR2 SYGVNS. The CDR3 length is 12 residues. This chain's CDR3 is CASSNYANEQFF.

The chain has TRBV9 and TRBJ2-1; the TCRdb D gene call, TRBD2, has no DNA to confirm it. CDR1 is SGDLS, CDR2 YYNGEE, per germline. The CDR3 contains 16 residues. This CDR3 reads CASSGGFGSGVYEQFF.

The rearrangement joins TRBV19 to TRBJ1-5; TCRdb names TRBD1, which stays unverified in the absence of DNA. The CDR3 has 16 residues. Germline CDR1 is LNHDA and CDR2 is SQIVND (reference sequence). The CDR3 loop reads CASSIPVGAVFQPQHF.

The chain links TRBV29-1 to TRBJ1-2; TCRdb's D call of TRBD1 is untestable without DNA. CDR1 and CDR2 (germline): SQVTM, ANQGSEA. The CDR3 totals 14 residues. This CDR3 reads CSVDDGTASYGYTF.

V gene TRBV20-1 combines with J gene TRBJ2-3; TCRdb lists TRBD1, though no DNA is available to test this call. Germline-derived CDR1 and CDR2 are DFQATT and SNEGSKA (reference sequence). The length of the CDR3 is 15 residues. The chain's CDR3 is CSANVRGQGTDTQYF.

CDR3 protein: CASSLTGGPFYEQYF. The rearrangement links TRBV12-3 or TRBV12-4 to TRBJ2-7; the D call from TCRdb, TRBD1, cannot be confirmed without DNA. The CDR3 runs 15 residues.

The V gene is TRBV28, the J gene TRBJ2-2; the TCRdb call, TRBD1, lacks DNA for checking. This CDR3 has 16 residues. Per germline, CDR1 MDHEN and CDR2 SYDVKM. This CDR3 is CASSHYSGQNTGELFF. The complete variable domain, with remaining parts taken from reference TRBV28 and TRBJ2-2, reads DVKVTQSSRYLVKRTGEKVFLECVQDMDHENMFWYRQDPGLGLRLIYFSYDVKMKEKGDIPEGYSVSREKKERFSLILESASTNQTSMYLCASSHYSGQNTGELFFGEGSRLTVL.

The chain combines TRBV15 with TRBJ2-3; TCRdb selects TRBD2, and the lack of DNA leaves this call unchecked. Germline V gene sequence: CDR1 LNHNV, CDR2 YYDKDF (reference sequence). The CDR3 is 16 residues long. The CDR3: CATSRGGAGSTDTQYF.